This TCR beta chain was captured in a study of cytomegalovirus exposure and HLA in healthy donors. Germline values: CDR1 SQVTM, CDR2 ANQGSEA. The CDR3 has 16 amino acids. V trimming: 0 bases; J trimming: 0 bases; junction bases outside the gene matches: 2. The study ran its PCR with 60 Vbeta and 13 Jbeta primers. Assay: immunoSEQ multiplex PCR; the TCRdb copy retains only in-frame clones and omits some. The data hold 130,000 to 150,000 clones, with 80% observed a single time. Whole-study results and caveats: Several of the most significant clusters were apparently associated with common viral pathogens in a later analysis. TRBV6-2, TRBV6-3 and other indistinguishable V segments were excluded. Among TCR beta chains, those listed as cytomegalovirus-associated numbered approximately 150. Across donors, sequencing depth was assumed by presence/absence analyses to be roughly uniform.

Only a few counts were recorded for this clone. The antigen is undetermined. The TCR was taken from a man aged 40-55 years in good health and CMV-seropositive. Source material: PBMCs. This chain uses TRBV29-1 with TRBJ2-1, with 10 bases matching TRBD2. The CDR3 nucleotides read TGCAGCGTTGAAGAGACTAGCGGGTTCTCCTACAATGAGCAGTTCTTC. This translates into CSVEETSGFSYNEQFF.